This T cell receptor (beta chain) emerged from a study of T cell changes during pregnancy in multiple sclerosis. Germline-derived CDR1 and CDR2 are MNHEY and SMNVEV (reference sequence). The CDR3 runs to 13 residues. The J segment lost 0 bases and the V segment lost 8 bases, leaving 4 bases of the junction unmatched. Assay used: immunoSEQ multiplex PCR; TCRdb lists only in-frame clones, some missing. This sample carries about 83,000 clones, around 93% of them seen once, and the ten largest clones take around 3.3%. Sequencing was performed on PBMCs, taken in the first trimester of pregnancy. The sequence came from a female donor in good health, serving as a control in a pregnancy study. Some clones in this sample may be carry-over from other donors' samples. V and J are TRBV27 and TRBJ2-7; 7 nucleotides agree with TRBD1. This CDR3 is CASSGQVSYEQYF. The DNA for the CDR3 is TGTGCCAGCTCCGGACAGGTCTCCTACGAGCAGTACTTC.